These 7 T cell receptor beta chains were all obtained from the same sample, sequenced in a study of T-cell memory formation after mild COVID-19. TCRdb recomputed calls from the 5' RACE reads with MiXCR, one row per CDR3 protein. Among 90,000 to 130,000 distinct CDR3 sequences, 15% to 20% were seen once, and the ten largest hold roughly 5.5%. Sequencing was carried out using PBMCs or a T cell subset sorted from them (not recorded which). The source is a man aged 18 to 30 who had mild COVID-19 (a few samples of this study predate the infection). Cell type and time point are not known.

The chain carries TRBV5-1 and TRBJ2-7; D possibly corresponds to TRBD2 (6 bases). The CDR3 loop spans 15 amino acids. The germline V gene encodes CDR1 SGHRS and CDR2 YFSETQ. The germline V and J ends were trimmed by 7 bases and 0 bases, with 17 bases remaining between them. The CDR3 loop reads CASSETGLRSYEQYF. In DNA form, the CDR3 reads TGCGCCAGCTCGGAAACGGGACTCCGCTCCTACGAGCAGTACTTC.

This chain links TRBV7-3 with TRBJ2-2, with TRBD2 as a possible D gene (6 bases). Germline V gives CDR1 SGHTA, CDR2 FQGTGA. V gave up 2 bases and J gave up 1 base, with 11 bases separating them. The CDR3 runs to 16 residues. CDR3 sequence reads: CASSLQGLMNTGELFF. In DNA, the CDR3 is TGTGCCAGCAGCTTACAAGGACTAATGAACACCGGGGAGCTGTTTTTT.

J is TRBJ1-6 and V is TRBV6-6; possible D gene TRBD1, 5 bases. Between the trimmed V and J ends, which lost 6 bases and 5 bases, there was a span of 8 bases. CDR1 is MNHNY, CDR2 SVGAGI, per germline (reference sequence). CDR3 length equals 13 residues. The CDR3 DNA sequence: TGTGCCAGCAGGCAGGGAGATAATTCACCCCTCCACTTT. This sequence encodes CASRQGDNSPLHF.

For the CDR3, the DNA is TGCGCCAGCAGCCGGGACAGTGTTGAAGCTTTCTTT. Residues: CASSRDSVEAFF. The J gene is TRBJ1-1, the V gene TRBV5-1; TRBD1 agrees at 7 bases. The CDR3 consists of 12 residues. Germline trimming cut 4 bases from V and 7 bases from J; bases unmatched to any gene: 4. Germline lookup yields CDR1 SGHRS and CDR2 YFSETQ.

This clonotype was recorded a few times. The rearrangement joins TRBV12-3 or TRBV12-4 to TRBJ2-4, with 8 bases identical to TRBD2. The V segment lost 6 bases and the J segment 6 bases; nucleotides outside the gene matches: 7. This CDR3 comprises 14 residues. CDR3 nucleotides: TGTGCCAGCAGCAGAGCGGGGGCCGTAAACATTCAGTACTTC. Residues: CASSRAGAVNIQYF.

There are a few counts of this clonotype. The V gene is TRBV28, the J gene TRBJ2-3, with 8 positions matching TRBD2. Germline CDR1 is MDHEN and CDR2 is SYDVKM. J was trimmed by 2 bases and V by 5 bases; bases with no gene match: 12. The CDR3 covers 17 residues. The CDR3 nucleotides are TGTGCCAGCAGTGGGAGCGGGGGAGCACCACTCACAGATACGCAGTATTTT. It specifies CASSGSGGAPLTDTQYF.

There are a few counts of this clonotype. This chain links TRBV27 with TRBJ2-3, with a tentative D call TRBD2 (6 bases). The CDR3 runs to 13 residues. Germline assignment: CDR1 MNHEY and CDR2 SMNVEV (reference sequence). V lost 8 bases and J 4 bases, leaving 13 bases between the germline ends. The CDR3 reads CASRSPGADTQYF. CDR3 DNA sequence: TGTGCCAGCCGCTCCCCGGGGGCAGATACGCAGTATTTT.